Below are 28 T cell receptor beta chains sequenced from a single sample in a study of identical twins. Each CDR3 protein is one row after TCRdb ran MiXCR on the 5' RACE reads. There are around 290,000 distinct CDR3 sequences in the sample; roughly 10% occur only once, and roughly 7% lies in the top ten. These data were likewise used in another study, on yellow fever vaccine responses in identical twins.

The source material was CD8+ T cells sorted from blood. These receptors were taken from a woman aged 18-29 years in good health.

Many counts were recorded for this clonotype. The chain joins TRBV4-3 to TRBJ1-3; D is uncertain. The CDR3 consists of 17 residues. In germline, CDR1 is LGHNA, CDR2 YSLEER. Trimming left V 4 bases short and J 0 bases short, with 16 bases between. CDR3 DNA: TGCGCCAGCAGCCCCGACCTAATTGGGCTCTCTGGAAACACCATATATTTT. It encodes CASSPDLIGLSGNTIYF.

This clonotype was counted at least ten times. CDR3 amino acids: CSVLGQGSYEQYF. CDR3 in DNA: TGCAGCGTACTGGGACAGGGTTCCTACGAGCAGTACTTC. The rearrangement uses TRBV29-1 and TRBJ2-7, with 9 bases matching TRBD1. Trimming cost V 6 bases and J 1 base; bases outside gene matches: 4. The CDR3 runs to 13 residues. Germline CDR1 SQVTM, CDR2 ANQGSEA.

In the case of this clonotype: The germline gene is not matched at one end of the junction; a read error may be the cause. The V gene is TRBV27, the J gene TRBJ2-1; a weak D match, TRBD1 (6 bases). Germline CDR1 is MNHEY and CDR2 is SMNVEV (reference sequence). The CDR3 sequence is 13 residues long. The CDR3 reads CASGQGLRNEPFF. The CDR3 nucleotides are TGTGCCAGCGGGCAGGGGCTCAGGAATGAGCCGTTCTTC.

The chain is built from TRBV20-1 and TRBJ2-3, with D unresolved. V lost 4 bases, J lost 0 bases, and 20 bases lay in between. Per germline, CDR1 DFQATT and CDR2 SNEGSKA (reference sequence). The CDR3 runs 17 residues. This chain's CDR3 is CSAIQPPTVESTDTQYF. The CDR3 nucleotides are TGCAGTGCTATCCAGCCCCCAACAGTTGAGAGCACAGATACGCAGTATTTT.

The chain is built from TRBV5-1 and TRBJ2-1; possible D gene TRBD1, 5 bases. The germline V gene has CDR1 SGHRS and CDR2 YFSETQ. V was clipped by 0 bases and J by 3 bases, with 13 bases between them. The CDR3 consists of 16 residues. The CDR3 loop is CASSLAENRIYNEQFF. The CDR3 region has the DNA TGCGCCAGCAGCTTGGCCGAAAACAGGATCTACAATGAGCAGTTCTTC.

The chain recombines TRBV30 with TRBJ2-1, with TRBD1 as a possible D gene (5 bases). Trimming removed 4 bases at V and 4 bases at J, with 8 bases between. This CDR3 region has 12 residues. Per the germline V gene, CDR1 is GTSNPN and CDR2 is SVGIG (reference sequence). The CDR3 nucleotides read TGTGCCTGGACGACAGCTTACAATGAGCAGTTCTTC. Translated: CAWTTAYNEQFF.

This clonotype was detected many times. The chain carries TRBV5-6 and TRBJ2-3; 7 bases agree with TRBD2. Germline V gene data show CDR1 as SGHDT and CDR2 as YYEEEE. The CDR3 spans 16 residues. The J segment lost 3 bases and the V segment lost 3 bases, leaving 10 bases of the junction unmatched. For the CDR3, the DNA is TGTGCCAGCAGCTCGTTGGCGGGAGACGTGACAGATACGCAGTATTTT. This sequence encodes CASSSLAGDVTDTQYF.

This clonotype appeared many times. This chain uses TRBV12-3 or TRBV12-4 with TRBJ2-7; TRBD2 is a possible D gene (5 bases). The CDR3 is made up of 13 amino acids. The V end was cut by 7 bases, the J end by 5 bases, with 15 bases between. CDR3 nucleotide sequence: TGTGCCAGCACCTCTGCTTCGAGGGACGAGCAGTACTTC. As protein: CASTSASRDEQYF.

DNA for the CDR3: TGTGCCAGCAGCTTGGTGGCAGGGGGCGATACTAACTATGGCTACACCTTC. Translating it yields CASSLVAGGDTNYGYTF. The rearrangement links TRBV5-4 to TRBJ1-2, with TRBD1 identical over 8 bases. CDR3 length: 17 residues. Germline V gene sequence: CDR1 SGHNT, CDR2 YYREEE (reference sequence). Trimming cost V 0 bases and J 0 bases; bases outside gene matches: 7.

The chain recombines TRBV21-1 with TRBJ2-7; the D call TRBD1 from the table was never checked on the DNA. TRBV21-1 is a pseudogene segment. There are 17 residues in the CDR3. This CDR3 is CASSKIERCGPRGEQYF. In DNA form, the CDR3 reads TGTGCCAGCAGCAAAATTGAACGTTGCGGCCCCCGCGGCGAGCAGTACTTC.

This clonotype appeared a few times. The CDR3 here is CATGTGGRNTEAFF. Here the CDR3 DNA reads TGTGCCACGGGGACAGGGGGCCGGAACACTGAAGCTTTCTTT. The chain combines TRBV6-1 with TRBJ1-1; 12 positions match TRBD1. This CDR3 is built from 14 residues. The ends lost 10 bases at V and 1 base at J; junction bases unmatched: 4. Per the germline V gene, CDR1 is MNHNS and CDR2 is SASEGT.

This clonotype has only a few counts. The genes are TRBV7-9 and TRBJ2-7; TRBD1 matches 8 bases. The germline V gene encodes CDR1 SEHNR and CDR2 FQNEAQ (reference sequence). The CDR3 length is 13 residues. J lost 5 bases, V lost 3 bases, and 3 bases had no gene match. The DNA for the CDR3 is TGTGCCAGCAGCTTCAACAGGGGGGACGAGCAGTACTTC. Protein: CASSFNRGDEQYF.

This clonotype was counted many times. CDR3 amino acids: CSAPGLAGRHQETQYF. CDR3 bases: TGCAGTGCCCCGGGACTAGCGGGCCGACACCAAGAGACCCAGTACTTC. The chain links TRBV20-1 to TRBJ2-5; 12 nucleotides align to TRBD2. CDR3 size: 16 residues. In germline, CDR1 is DFQATT, CDR2 SNEGSKA (reference sequence). J gave up 0 bases and V 6 bases, and 8 bases lay outside the gene matches.

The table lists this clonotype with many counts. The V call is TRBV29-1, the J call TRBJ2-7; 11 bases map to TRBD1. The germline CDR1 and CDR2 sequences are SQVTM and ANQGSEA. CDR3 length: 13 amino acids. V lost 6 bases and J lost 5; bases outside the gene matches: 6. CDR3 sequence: CSVLGTGGHEQYF. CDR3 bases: TGCAGCGTCCTCGGGACAGGGGGACACGAGCAGTACTTC.

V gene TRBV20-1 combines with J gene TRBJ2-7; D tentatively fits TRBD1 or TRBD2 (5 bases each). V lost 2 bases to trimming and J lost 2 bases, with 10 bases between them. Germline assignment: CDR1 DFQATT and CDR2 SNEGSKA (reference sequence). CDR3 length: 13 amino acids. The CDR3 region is CSARLGEPYEQYF. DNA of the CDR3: TGCAGTGCTAGACTAGGGGAGCCCTACGAGCAGTACTTC.

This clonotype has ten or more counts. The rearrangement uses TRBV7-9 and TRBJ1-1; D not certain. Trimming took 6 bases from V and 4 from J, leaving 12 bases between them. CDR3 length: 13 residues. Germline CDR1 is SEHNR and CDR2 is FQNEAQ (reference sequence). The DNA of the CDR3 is TGTGCCAGCAGTCCTCCAGGAGGCACTGAAGCTTTCTTT. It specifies CASSPPGGTEAFF.

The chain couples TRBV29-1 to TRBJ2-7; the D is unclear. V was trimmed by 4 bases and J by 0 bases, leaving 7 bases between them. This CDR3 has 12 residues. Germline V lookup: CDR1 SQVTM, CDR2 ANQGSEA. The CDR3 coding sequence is TGCAGCGTTGCGGCCCACTCCTACGAGCAGTACTTC. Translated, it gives CSVAAHSYEQYF.

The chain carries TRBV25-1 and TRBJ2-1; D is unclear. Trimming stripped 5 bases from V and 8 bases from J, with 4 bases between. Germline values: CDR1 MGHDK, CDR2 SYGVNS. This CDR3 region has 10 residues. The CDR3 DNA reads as TGTGCCAGCAGTAGTTATGAGCAGTTCTTC. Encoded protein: CASSSYEQFF.

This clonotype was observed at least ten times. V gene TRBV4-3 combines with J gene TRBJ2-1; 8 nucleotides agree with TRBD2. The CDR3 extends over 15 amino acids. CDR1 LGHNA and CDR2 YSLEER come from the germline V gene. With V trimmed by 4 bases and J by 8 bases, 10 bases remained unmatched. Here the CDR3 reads CASSPGTGGGDEQFF. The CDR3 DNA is TGCGCCAGCAGCCCGGGGACGGGGGGGGGCGATGAGCAGTTCTTC.

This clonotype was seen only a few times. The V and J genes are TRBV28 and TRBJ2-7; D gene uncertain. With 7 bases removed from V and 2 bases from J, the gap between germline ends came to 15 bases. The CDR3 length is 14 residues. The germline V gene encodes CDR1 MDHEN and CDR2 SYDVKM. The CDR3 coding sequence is TGTGCCAGCACTCTTCACAGACCCCCCTACGAGCAGTACTTC. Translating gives CASTLHRPPYEQYF.

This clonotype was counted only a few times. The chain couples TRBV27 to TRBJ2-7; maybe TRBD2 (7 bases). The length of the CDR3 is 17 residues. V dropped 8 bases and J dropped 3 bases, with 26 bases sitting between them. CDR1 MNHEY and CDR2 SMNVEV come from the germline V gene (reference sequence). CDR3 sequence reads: CASGGASRGSLFYEQYF. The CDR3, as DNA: TGTGCCAGCGGGGGGGCCTCCAGGGGTTCATTGTTCTACGAGCAGTACTTC.

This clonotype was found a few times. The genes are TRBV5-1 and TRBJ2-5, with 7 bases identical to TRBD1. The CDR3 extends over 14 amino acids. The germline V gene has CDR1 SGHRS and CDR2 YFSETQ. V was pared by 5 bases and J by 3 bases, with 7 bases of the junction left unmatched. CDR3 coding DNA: TGCGCCAGCAGAAAAGACAGGGCGGAAGAGACCCAGTACTTC. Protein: CASRKDRAEETQYF.

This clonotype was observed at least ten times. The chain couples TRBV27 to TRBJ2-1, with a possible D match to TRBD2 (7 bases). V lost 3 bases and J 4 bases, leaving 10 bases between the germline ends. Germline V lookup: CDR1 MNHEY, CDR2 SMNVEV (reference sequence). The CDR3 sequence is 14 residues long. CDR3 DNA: TGTGCCAGCAGTTTCGAGGGGGGGTACAATGAGCAGTTCTTC. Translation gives CASSFEGGYNEQFF.

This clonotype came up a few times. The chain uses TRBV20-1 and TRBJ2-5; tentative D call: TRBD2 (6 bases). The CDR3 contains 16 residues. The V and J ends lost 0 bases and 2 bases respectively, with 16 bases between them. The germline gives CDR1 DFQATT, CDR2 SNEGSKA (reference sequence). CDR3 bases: TGCAGTGCTAGAGATTTATGGGCTAGCGAACAAGAGACCCAGTACTTC. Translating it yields CSARDLWASEQETQYF.

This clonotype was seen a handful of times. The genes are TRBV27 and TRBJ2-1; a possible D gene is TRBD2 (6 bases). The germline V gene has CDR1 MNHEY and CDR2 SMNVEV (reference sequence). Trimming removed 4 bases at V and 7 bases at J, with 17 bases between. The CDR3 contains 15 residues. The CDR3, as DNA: TGTGCCAGCAGTTCCCCCCTGTGGAGCGGGAATGAGCAGTTCTTC. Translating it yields CASSSPLWSGNEQFF.

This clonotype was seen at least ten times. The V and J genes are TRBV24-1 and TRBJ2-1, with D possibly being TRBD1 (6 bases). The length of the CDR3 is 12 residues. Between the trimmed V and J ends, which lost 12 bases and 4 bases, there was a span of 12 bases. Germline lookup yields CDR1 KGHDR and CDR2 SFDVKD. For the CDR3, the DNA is TGTGCCCCCTGGACAGAGTACAATGAGCAGTTCTTC. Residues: CAPWTEYNEQFF.

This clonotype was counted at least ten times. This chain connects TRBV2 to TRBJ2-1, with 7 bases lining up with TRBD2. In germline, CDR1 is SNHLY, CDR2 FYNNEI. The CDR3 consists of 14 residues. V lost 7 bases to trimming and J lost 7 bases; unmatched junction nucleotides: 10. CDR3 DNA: TGTGCCAGCACCCGGGGAGGGGTGGGGAATGAGCAGTTCTTC. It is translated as CASTRGGVGNEQFF.

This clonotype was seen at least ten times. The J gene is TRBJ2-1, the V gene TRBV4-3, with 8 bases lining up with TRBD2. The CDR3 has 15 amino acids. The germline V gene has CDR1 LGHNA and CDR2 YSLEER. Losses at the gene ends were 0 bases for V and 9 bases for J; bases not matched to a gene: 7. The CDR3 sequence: CASSQDGLAGGEQFF. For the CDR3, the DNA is TGCGCCAGCAGCCAAGATGGACTAGCTGGGGGTGAGCAGTTCTTC.